A selection of T cell receptor beta chains follows, all from one sample in a study of shared clonotypes between healthy human individuals. TCRdb's table, derived via immunoSEQ multiplex PCR, lists solely in-frame clones and lacks some. Of approximately 2.5 million clones in the sample, approximately 93% were seen once. Sequencing input: naive CD4+ T cells from PBMCs. These receptors all stem from a man aged 18 to 29 in good health. Some clones in this sample may be carry-over from other donors' samples. The CDR3 runs from the conserved cysteine through the conserved F or W. The D gene is left open where the match is weak. Size is omitted from some rows. Given values are once, few, many or a class for expanded clones.

len	j_gene	abundance	d_gene	v_gene	CDR3nt	CDR3aa
15	TRBJ1-2	NA	NA	TRBV19	TGTGCCAGTAGCACGGGGCCGGGACATGTCTATGGCTACACCTTC	CASSTGPGHVYGYTF
14	TRBJ1-5	NA	NA	TRBV6-1	TGTGCCAGCTTTGGGGGGTATAGCAATCAGCCCCAGCATTTT	CASFGGYSNQPQHF
18	TRBJ2-5	NA	TRBD2	TRBV10-3	TGTGCCATCAGCTCCGGGACTAGCCCTCTAAGTTCCCAAGAGACCCAGTACTTC	CAISSGTSPLSSQETQYF
15	TRBJ1-5	NA	TRBD1	TRBV5-8	TGTGCCAGCAGCGAAGGGGACAGGGGTAATCAGCCCCAGCATTTT	CASSEGDRGNQPQHF
17	TRBJ1-2	NA	TRBD1	TRBV5-4	TGTGCCAGCAGCTCTCCACAGGGGGCAGTCCTTAACTATGGCTACACCTTC	CASSSPQGAVLNYGYTF
13	TRBJ1-5	NA	NA	TRBV19	TGTGCCAGTAGCTACAGGGTGGATCAGCCCCAGCATTTT	CASSYRVDQPQHF
15	TRBJ1-2	NA	TRBD1	TRBV28	TGTGCCAGCAGCCCCATCGGGACAGGGGTTTTTGGCTACACCTTC	CASSPIGTGVFGYTF
16	TRBJ2-3	once	TRBD2	TRBV28	TGTGCCAGCAGTTTAAAATCGGTAGCGGGAATAGATACGCAGTATTTT	CASSLKSVAGIDTQYF
12	TRBJ2-5	NA	NA	TRBV11-2	TGTGCCAGCAGCTATGGGCAAGAGACCCAGTACTTC	CASSYGQETQYF
13	TRBJ2-1	few	NA	TRBV30	TGTGCCTGGAGTGAGAGACCGGCGGGTGAGCAGTTCTTC	CAWSERPAGEQFF
16	TRBJ2-1	NA	NA	TRBV18	TGTGCCAGCTCAGCCACAGGGCCTGGGGCCTACAATGAGCAGTTCTTC	CASSATGPGAYNEQFF
14	TRBJ2-7	once	NA	TRBV7-9	TGTGCCAGCAGCCGTGGGGGCGTGAGCTACGAGCAGTACTTC	CASSRGGVSYEQYF
16	TRBJ2-1	NA	TRBD2	TRBV7-9	TGTGCCAGCAGCCGCTTTAGCGGGAGGGCCCGTAATGAGCAGTTCTTC	CASSRFSGRARNEQFF
13	TRBJ2-5	NA	NA	TRBV7-6	TGTGCCAGCAGCTTAGAATGGGAAGAGACCCAGTACTTC	CASSLEWEETQYF
13	TRBJ2-2	NA	NA	TRBV18	TGTGCCAGCTCACCACGGGTGGACGGGGAGCTGTTTTTT	CASSPRVDGELFF
15	TRBJ2-1	once	TRBD2	TRBV5-1	TGCGCCAGCAGCTTCGGGGCTAGCGGTAACAATGAGCAGTTCTTC	CASSFGASGNNEQFF
14	TRBJ2-7	NA	NA	TRBV28	TGTGCCAGCAGTCGGACATCGGAGGCCTACGAGCAGTACTTC	CASSRTSEAYEQYF
18	TRBJ2-1	NA	TRBD2	TRBV27	TGTGCCAGCAGTCTCCAGTTAGCGGGAGGGATGTCCTACAATGAGCAGTTCTTC	CASSLQLAGGMSYNEQFF
15	TRBJ2-7	NA	NA	TRBV28	TGTGCCAGCTTTAATAGTGAGTCCTTTAATGACGAGCAGTACTTC	CASFNSESFNDEQYF
15	TRBJ1-2	NA	NA	TRBV11-2	TGTGCCAGCAGCTTAGAAGGAGGGTTCGGCTATGGCTACACCTTC	CASSLEGGFGYGYTF